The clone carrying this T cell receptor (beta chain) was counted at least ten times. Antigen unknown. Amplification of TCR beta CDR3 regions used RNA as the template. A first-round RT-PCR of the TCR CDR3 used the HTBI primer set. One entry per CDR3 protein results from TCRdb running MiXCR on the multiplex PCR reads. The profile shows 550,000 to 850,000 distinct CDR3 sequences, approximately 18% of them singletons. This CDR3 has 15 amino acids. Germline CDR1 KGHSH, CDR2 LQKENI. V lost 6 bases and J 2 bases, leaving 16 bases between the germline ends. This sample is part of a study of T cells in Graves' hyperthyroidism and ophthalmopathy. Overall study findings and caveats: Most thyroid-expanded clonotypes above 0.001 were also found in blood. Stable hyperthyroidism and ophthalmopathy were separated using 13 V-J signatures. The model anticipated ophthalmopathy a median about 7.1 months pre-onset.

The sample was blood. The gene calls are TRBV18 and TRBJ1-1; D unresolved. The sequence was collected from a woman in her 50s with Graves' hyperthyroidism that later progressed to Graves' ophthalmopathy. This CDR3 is CASSPDGGDNTEAFF. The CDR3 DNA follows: TGTGCCAGCTCTCCCGACGGCGGAGACAACACTGAAGCTTTCTTT.